Presented here are 17 T cell receptor beta chains from one specimen sequenced in a study of T cells in localized non-small cell lung cancer. TCRdb keeps only in-frame clones here, not all; method: immunoSEQ multiplex PCR. This table holds about 21,000 clones, roughly 86% found once. The sample consisted of peripheral blood mononuclear cells, taken before any cancer treatment. Every receptor here comes from a male donor at least 60 years old with stage II lung adenocarcinoma.

In DNA, the CDR3 is TGTGCCAGCAGTGCCGGACTAGCGGGGGGCACAGATACGCAGTATTTT. The encoded protein is CASSAGLAGGTDTQYF. The chain joins TRBV2 to TRBJ2-3; TRBD2 agrees at 13 bases. With 4 bases clipped from V and 1 base from J, the junction kept 2 bases outside the gene matches. The CDR3 is 16 amino acids. CDR1 and CDR2 (germline): SNHLY, FYNNEI.

The J gene is TRBJ2-6, the V gene TRBV29-1; D gene ambiguous. V was shortened by 5 bases and J by 2 bases, with 1 base between the two germline ends. The CDR3 is 11 residues long. Germline values: CDR1 SQVTM, CDR2 ANQGSEA. The CDR3 reads CSVPGANVLTF. CDR3 DNA sequence: TGCAGCGTTCCTGGGGCCAACGTCCTGACTTTC.

The V gene is TRBV7-2, the J gene TRBJ2-5; D is unclear. The CDR3 spans 11 residues. CDR1 is SGHTA, CDR2 FQGNSA, per germline. Trimming shortened V by 2 bases and J by 4 bases, and 2 bases separated the two germline ends. DNA for the CDR3: TGTGCCAGCAGCTTATTAGAGACCCAGTACTTC. It codes for CASSLLETQYF.

The chain has TRBV28 and TRBJ1-2; unclear D gene. The CDR3 has 14 residues. CDR1 is MDHEN and CDR2 is SYDVKM in the germline V gene. Trimming removed 1 base from V and 1 base from J, with 7 bases in between. The CDR3: CASSLLRVNYGYTF. The CDR3 DNA follows: TGTGCCAGCAGTTTATTGAGGGTTAACTATGGCTACACCTTC.

In its sample, this clone was seen once. The chain recombines TRBV28 with TRBJ2-1; D is uncertain. The CDR3 extends over 13 amino acids. Germline V gives CDR1 MDHEN, CDR2 SYDVKM. The ends were cut back, 4 bases at V and 6 bases at J, with 10 bases in the middle. The CDR3 is CASSWSVTNEQFF. The CDR3 region has the DNA TGTGCCAGCAGTTGGTCCGTTACCAATGAGCAGTTCTTC. The full variable domain, completed using reference TRBV28 and TRBJ2-1, is DVKVTQSSRYLVKRTGEKVFLECVQDMDHENMFWYRQDPGLGLRLIYFSYDVKMKEKGDIPEGYSVSREKKERFSLILESASTNQTSMYLCASSWSVTNEQFFGPGTRLTVL.

Concerning this clone itself: Compared with germline, one end of the junction differs, possibly owing to a read error. The J gene is TRBJ1-2, the V gene TRBV6-1; D may be TRBD1 (5 bases). This CDR3 comprises 13 residues. CDR1 and CDR2 from the germline V gene are MNHNS and SASEGT. CDR3 residues: CASSEDSVTGYTF. The CDR3 DNA reads TGTGCCAGCAGCGAAGACAGCGTTACTGGCTACACCTTC.

The V and J genes are TRBV28 and TRBJ1-3; D is unclear. This CDR3 region has 12 residues. CDR1 and CDR2 (germline): MDHEN, SYDVKM. V lost 4 bases and J lost 4, with 5 bases in between. The CDR3 here is CASSSAGNTIYF. CDR3 coding DNA: TGTGCCAGCAGTTCGGCCGGAAACACCATATATTTT.

This chain connects TRBV11-2 to TRBJ2-7; 12 bases align to TRBD2. The CDR3 runs to 16 residues. CDR1 SGHAT and CDR2 FQNNGV come from the germline V gene. Unmatched junction bases numbered 8, after V lost 6 bases and J lost 2 bases. The CDR3 loop is CASRPWTSGIPYEQYF. Here the CDR3 DNA reads TGTGCCAGCAGGCCGTGGACTAGCGGGATCCCCTACGAGCAGTACTTC.

This chain links TRBV27 with TRBJ1-5, with D possibly TRBD1 on 5 matching bases. Trimming removed 3 bases at V and 5 bases at J, with 14 bases between. CDR1 is MNHEY, CDR2 SMNVEV, per germline (reference sequence). The CDR3 has 15 residues. CDR3 DNA sequence: TGTGCCAGCAGTTTCTTGGGGGAACTGGATCAGCCCCAGCATTTT. It encodes CASSFLGELDQPQHF.

The V and J genes are TRBV21-1 and TRBJ2-3; the table's D call, TRBD1, has no DNA check behind it. TRBV21-1 is given as a pseudogene. This CDR3 is 15 amino acids long. The CDR3 is CASSKSHRHTDTQYF. In DNA form, the CDR3 reads TGTGCCAGCAGCAAAAGTCACAGACACACAGATACGCAGTATTTT.

The chain is built from TRBV28 and TRBJ1-4; the D is unclear. With 9 bases removed from V and 8 bases from J, the gap between germline ends came to 16 bases. Looked up from germline, CDR1 is MDHEN and CDR2 is SYDVKM. The CDR3 covers 13 residues. CDR3 nucleotides: TGTGCCAGTCAATACCGGGCCCGAGAAAAACTGTTTTTT. Translated, it gives CASQYRAREKLFF.

The chain uses TRBV4-2 and TRBJ2-1; 11 bases map to TRBD2. The CDR3 spans 14 residues. The germline V gene encodes CDR1 LGHNA and CDR2 YNFKEQ. The V gene end was trimmed by 4 bases and the J gene end by 9 bases; junction bases not matched to a gene: 5. The CDR3 DNA follows: TGTGCCAGCAGCCTTAGCGGGAGGGCTGGTGAGCAGTTCTTC. It specifies CASSLSGRAGEQFF.

This clone was detected only once. The chain joins TRBV19 to TRBJ1-1; TRBD1 matches 11 bases. With 3 bases clipped from V and 0 bases from J, the junction kept 9 bases outside the gene matches. This CDR3 has 18 residues. Germline lookup yields CDR1 LNHDA and CDR2 SQIVND (reference sequence). The CDR3 DNA follows: TGTGCCAGTAGTATTAGTCGAGGGACAGGGGGAATGAACACTGAAGCTTTCTTT. Its protein is CASSISRGTGGMNTEAFF.

The chain carries TRBV7-9 and TRBJ2-1; TRBD2 agrees at 7 bases. V lost 10 bases and J lost 12; bases outside the gene matches: 9. CDR1 is SEHNR, CDR2 FQNEAQ, per germline (reference sequence). The CDR3 consists of 11 residues. In DNA form, the CDR3 reads TGTGCCACCGCGGGGGATAGGGTGCAGTTCTTC. This sequence encodes CATAGDRVQFF.

The rearrangement joins TRBV29-1 to TRBJ1-5, with D possibly being TRBD1 (5 bases). Germline V lookup: CDR1 SQVTM, CDR2 ANQGSEA. Trimming took 4 bases from V and 9 from J, leaving 16 bases between them. CDR3 length: 13 amino acids. The CDR3 DNA reads TGCAGCGTTGCAGCCAGGCAGAGGGGGCCCCAGCATTTT. It encodes CSVAARQRGPQHF.

J is TRBJ1-4 and V is TRBV7-3; D ambiguous. The germline gives CDR1 SGHTA, CDR2 FQGTGA. This CDR3 is 14 amino acids long. V was cut by 2 bases and J by 5 bases, with 9 bases left in between. CDR3 sequence (DNA): TGTGCCAGCAGCTTAGGAAATACAAATGAAAAACTGTTTTTT. Translation gives CASSLGNTNEKLFF.

The chain couples TRBV6-6 to TRBJ2-1; D is undetermined. Germline-derived CDR1 and CDR2 are MNHNY and SVGAGI (reference sequence). V lost 7 bases and J lost 0, with 4 bases in between. The CDR3 is 12 residues long. The CDR3 spells CASTGSYNEQFF. In DNA, the CDR3 is TGTGCCAGCACCGGCTCCTACAATGAGCAGTTCTTC.